Each of the 2 T cell receptor beta chains below was sequenced from the same sample in a study of control samples from healthy donors and cancer patients. Generated by immunoSEQ multiplex PCR, the TCRdb table keeps only in-frame clones and is missing some. Seen here are about 110,000 clones, approximately 82% observed once, and the top ten hold approximately 7%. The specimen sequenced was blood. These TCRs come from a young man in good health.

The chain uses TRBV18 and TRBJ2-5; weak D call: TRBD2 (6 bases). This CDR3 region has 14 residues. Trimming cost V 4 bases and J 5 bases, with 14 bases left between them. CDR1 is KGHSH and CDR2 is LQKENI in the germline V gene. The CDR3 sequence is CASSRLGQLETQYF. Written as DNA, the CDR3 is TGTGCCAGCTCACGACTAGGCCAATTGGAGACCCAGTACTTC.

A single count supports this clone. The gene calls are TRBV2 and TRBJ1-4, with TRBD1 identical over 10 bases. The V and J ends lost 9 bases and 5 bases, in that order; junction bases with no gene match: 12. The CDR3 length is 16 residues. Germline CDR1 SNHLY, CDR2 FYNNEI. The CDR3, as DNA: TGTGCCAGTTACCGGGACAGGGGATGGGAAAATGAAAAACTGTTTTTT. Its translation is CASYRDRGWENEKLFF.